This T cell receptor (beta chain) was sequenced during a study of T cell repertoires in cytomegalovirus infection. This clonotype has at least ten counts. Its antigen is unknown. One entry per CDR3 protein results from TCRdb running MiXCR on the reads. The sample consists of some 800,000 distinct CDR3 sequences, roughly 33% of them appearing once. The V gene lost 0 bases and the J gene lost 2 bases, with 11 bases spanning the gap. Germline CDR1 is MNHNS and CDR2 is SASEGT. This CDR3 has 17 amino acids. The sequenced sample was cultured CD8+ T cells from PBMCs, obtained from culture after CMV antigen stimulation. The source of this sequence is a human donor in good health (CMV status not recorded). Some clones in this sample may be carry-over from other donors' samples. The gene calls are TRBV6-1 and TRBJ2-6; perhaps TRBD2 as D (5 bases). DNA of the CDR3: TGTGCCAGCAGTGAAGCGGGGAGTGGGACTGGGGCCAACGTCCTGACTTTC. Residues: CASSEAGSGTGANVLTF.